Below, 24 T cell receptor beta chains from the same sample are listed, as sequenced in a study of blood T cell repertoires in COVID-19. The protocol was immunoSEQ multiplex PCR, while the TCRdb copy is restricted to in-frame clones and leaves out a portion. The sample lists fewer than 250,000 clones, roughly 78% seen once, with more than 10% in the top ten. Sequencing input: peripheral blood. These receptors came from a middle-aged woman with acute or convalescent COVID-19.

This clone was observed a few times. This chain connects TRBV7-8 to TRBJ1-2, with 11 bases that match TRBD1. Germline V CDR1 and CDR2: SGHVS, FQNEAQ. V was clipped by 2 bases and J by 7 bases; unmatched bases: 9. The CDR3 has 16 amino acids. CDR3 sequence: CASSLMGGQGVSGYTF. The CDR3 DNA is TGTGCCAGCAGCTTAATGGGGGGACAGGGGGTTTCTGGCTACACCTTC. The complete variable domain, with remaining parts taken from reference TRBV7-8 and TRBJ1-2, reads GAGVSQSPRYKVAKRGQDVALRCDPISGHVSLFWYQQALGQGPEFLTYFQNEAQLDKSGLPSDRFFAERPEGSVSTLKIQRTQQEDSAVYLCASSLMGGQGVSGYTFGSGTRLTVV.

CDR3 region: CASSVLTSGSGEQYF. Here the CDR3 DNA reads TGTGCCAGCAGCGTCCTAACTAGCGGGAGTGGCGAGCAGTACTTC. V and J are TRBV3-1 (or the pseudogene TRBV3-2) and TRBJ2-7, with 11 bases fitting TRBD2. V lost 5 bases, J lost 6 bases, and 9 bases stayed unmatched. Germline CDR1 and CDR2: LGHDT and YNNKEL (reference sequence). The CDR3 has 15 residues.

This clone occurred a few times. The chain recombines TRBV27 with TRBJ1-2, with a weak D call TRBD1 (6 bases). The CDR3 length is 17 residues. Germline-derived CDR1 and CDR2 are MNHEY and SMNVEV (reference sequence). V lost 1 base to trimming and J lost 2 bases, with 17 bases between them. CDR3 sequence (DNA): TGTGCCAGCAGTTTATTAGGGGTGGCAGGACAGAACTATGGCTACACCTTC. Its translation is CASSLLGVAGQNYGYTF.

This clone occurred once. The genes are TRBV6-1 and TRBJ2-5, with 9 positions matching TRBD2. The CDR3 consists of 16 residues. Trimming at V came to 3 bases and at J to 4 bases, leaving 9 bases not matched to a gene. Germline CDR1 is MNHNS and CDR2 is SASEGT. Here the CDR3 reads CASSEWAGGPGETQYF. CDR3 in DNA: TGTGCCAGCAGTGAGTGGGCGGGAGGGCCAGGAGAGACCCAGTACTTC.

This clone is a singleton in its sample. The CDR3 loop is CASTPGTSVRYEQYF. CDR3 DNA: TGTGCCAGCACCCCCGGGACTAGCGTCCGCTACGAGCAGTACTTC. The chain carries TRBV7-2 and TRBJ2-7; 10 nucleotides match TRBD2. The CDR3 spans 15 residues. Germline assignment: CDR1 SGHTA and CDR2 FQGNSA. The V gene end was trimmed by 7 bases and the J gene end by 3 bases; junction bases not matched to a gene: 9.

This chain connects TRBV4-1 to TRBJ2-7; D may be TRBD1 (6 bases). Germline lookup yields CDR1 MGHRA and CDR2 YSYEKL. The CDR3 covers 20 residues. V lost 0 bases to trimming and J lost 3 bases, with 27 bases between them. In nucleotides, the CDR3 is TGCGCCAGCAGCCAAGATAGTCTGGACAGTACTCGAAACGGGAACTACGAGCAGTACTTC. Amino acid sequence: CASSQDSLDSTRNGNYEQYF.

This clone was seen only once. This chain joins TRBV5-6 and TRBJ1-2, with D uncertain. Germline assignment: CDR1 SGHDT and CDR2 YYEEEE. There are 16 residues in the CDR3. V was trimmed by 2 bases and J by 1 base, leaving 15 bases between them. CDR3: CASSFRTLPVNYGYTF. The CDR3 DNA follows: TGTGCCAGCAGCTTTCGGACTCTCCCTGTTAACTATGGCTACACCTTC.

The chain carries TRBV19 and TRBJ1-2; TRBD1 matches at 9 bases. Germline CDR1 LNHDA, CDR2 SQIVND (reference sequence). This CDR3 has 16 amino acids. The V gene end was trimmed by 5 bases and the J gene end by 8 bases; junction bases not matched to a gene: 15. CDR3 sequence: CASSLGTGSPVYGYTF. In DNA, the CDR3 is TGTGCCAGTAGTCTAGGGACAGGGAGTCCAGTATACGGCTACACCTTC.

This clone was counted a single time. The CDR3 DNA reads TGTGCCAGCAGCCCCGTTCGACTAGATGCAGATGAGCAGTTCTTC. Residues: CASSPVRLDADEQFF. The V call is TRBV6-2 or TRBV6-3, the J call TRBJ2-1, with D possibly being TRBD2 (6 bases). Germline V lookup: CDR1 MNHEY, CDR2 SVGEGT. This CDR3 comprises 15 residues. Trimming took off 6 bases at V and 8 bases at J, with 20 bases between the two ends.

V usage is TRBV10-3 and J usage is TRBJ2-7; D is possibly TRBD1 (6 bases). Between the trimmed V and J ends, which lost 5 bases and 3 bases, there was a span of 8 bases. Germline CDR1 ENHRY, CDR2 SYGVKD. CDR3 length: 12 amino acids. CDR3 loop: CAISKGGYEQYF. CDR3 coding DNA: TGTGCCATCAGTAAAGGGGGCTACGAGCAGTACTTC.

Here the CDR3 DNA reads TGCGCCAGCAGAGGGGGGACAGGGATTGGCGGCTACACCTTC. The encoded protein is CASRGGTGIGGYTF. The rearrangement links TRBV10-2 to TRBJ1-2; TRBD1 aligns across 9 bases. Trimming took 6 bases from V and 8 from J; bases not matched to a gene: 10. This CDR3 is built from 14 residues. CDR1 and CDR2 (germline): WSHSY, SAAADI.

The V call is TRBV6-5, the J call TRBJ1-2; unclear D gene. V was trimmed by 6 bases and J by 0 bases, leaving 14 bases between them. The CDR3 is 15 residues long. CDR1 is MNHEY and CDR2 is SVGAGI in the germline V gene. CDR3 nucleotide sequence: TGTGCCAGCAGCCCGGGGATTGGTGCTAACTATGGCTACACCTTC. Its translation is CASSPGIGANYGYTF.

The V and J genes are TRBV30 and TRBJ2-2; D might be TRBD1 (6 bases). Trimming pared 2 bases from V and 9 bases from J, leaving 16 bases between. Per the germline V gene, CDR1 is GTSNPN and CDR2 is SVGIG (reference sequence). The CDR3 is made up of 14 amino acids. CDR3 amino acids: CAWSPGTSSRELFF. The DNA for the CDR3 is TGTGCCTGGAGTCCCGGGACAAGTTCCCGGGAGCTGTTTTTT.

A word on this clone: At one end the junction does not follow the germline gene, possibly because of a read error. The genes are TRBV19 and TRBJ1-2; unclear D gene. From germline, CDR1 is LNHDA and CDR2 SQIVND (reference sequence). This CDR3 is 14 amino acids long. This CDR3 is CASSVDGSNYGYTF. CDR3 bases: TGTGCCAGTAGTGTAGACGGGTCTAACTATGGCTACACCTTC.

The V gene is TRBV5-1, the J gene TRBJ1-6; D is uncertain. Per the germline V gene, CDR1 is SGHRS and CDR2 is YFSETQ. This CDR3 is 14 amino acids long. Trimming shortened V by 7 bases and J by 3 bases, and 11 bases separated the two germline ends. CDR3 protein: CASRRENYNSPLHF. The CDR3 DNA reads as TGCGCCAGCCGCCGCGAAAACTATAATTCACCCCTCCACTTT.

The V gene is TRBV7-6, the J gene TRBJ2-3; 12 nucleotides agree with TRBD2. After removal of 5 bases from V and 3 bases from J, the junction contained 3 bases not matched to a gene. Germline loops: CDR1 SGHVS, CDR2 FNYEAQ. The CDR3 runs 15 residues. The CDR3 is CASSASGRETDTQYF. CDR3 bases: TGTGCCAGCAGCGCTAGCGGGAGGGAAACAGATACGCAGTATTTT. Using reference TRBV7-6 and TRBJ2-3 for the parts outside the CDR3, the full variable domain is GAGVSQSPRYKVTKRGQDVALRCDPISGHVSLYWYRQALGQGPEFLTYFNYEAQQDKSGLPNDRFSAERPEGSISTLTIQRTEQRDSAMYRCASSASGRETDTQYFGPGTRLTVL.

The V call is TRBV11-3, the J call TRBJ2-7, with 8 bases matching TRBD2. The germline gives CDR1 SGHNT, CDR2 YENEEA. This CDR3 has 14 amino acids. The junction had 3 bases not matched to a gene; V was cut back by 5 bases and J by 0 bases. CDR3 protein: CASSRTSSSYEQYF. The CDR3 nucleotides are TGTGCCAGCAGCCGGACTAGCAGCTCCTACGAGCAGTACTTC.

The chain combines TRBV10-3 with TRBJ2-5, with 10 bases matching TRBD2. V shed 2 bases, J shed 4 bases, and the junction held 10 bases outside the gene matches. Per the germline V gene, CDR1 is ENHRY and CDR2 is SYGVKD. CDR3 length: 17 amino acids. CDR3 residues: CAISERASGSGTETQYF. The CDR3 DNA reads as TGTGCCATCAGTGAGCGGGCTAGCGGGAGTGGAACAGAGACCCAGTACTTC.

V and J are TRBV12-3 or TRBV12-4 and TRBJ2-5; perhaps TRBD1 as D (6 bases). The CDR3 extends over 12 amino acids. V was shortened by 7 bases and J by 7 bases, with 13 bases between the two germline ends. The CDR3 here is CASTLLGGTQYF. The CDR3 region has the DNA TGTGCCAGCACCCTCTTAGGGGGGACCCAGTACTTC.

The V gene is TRBV6-5, the J gene TRBJ2-7; 8 bases are a match to TRBD2. There are 14 residues in the CDR3. CDR1 and CDR2 from the germline V gene are MNHEY and SVGAGI. The J segment lost 0 bases and the V segment lost 5 bases, leaving 3 bases of the junction unmatched. CDR3 protein: CASSPTSASYEQYF. The CDR3 DNA reads TGTGCCAGCAGTCCGACTAGCGCCTCCTACGAGCAGTACTTC.

The table lists this clone with a count of one. The genes are TRBV19 and TRBJ2-7, with a possible D match to TRBD1 (5 bases). V lost 2 bases to trimming and J lost 1 base, with 12 bases between them. The CDR3 extends over 15 amino acids. Germline CDR1 reads LNHDA; CDR2 reads SQIVND (reference sequence). CDR3: CASSILGADSYEQYF. CDR3 nucleotide sequence: TGTGCCAGTAGTATACTAGGGGCAGATTCCTACGAGCAGTACTTC.

As DNA, the CDR3 is TGTGCCAGCAGTGTAGCCCCAGGGGACCTGGACACTGAAGCTTTCTTT. This encodes CASSVAPGDLDTEAFF. The chain carries TRBV6-1 and TRBJ1-1, with TRBD1 as a possible D gene (6 bases). Looked up from germline, CDR1 is MNHNS and CDR2 is SASEGT. This CDR3 has 16 residues. V lost 4 bases, J lost 3 bases, and 18 bases lay in between.

The CDR3 DNA sequence: TGTGCCAGCAGCCAAGATCGGGGGACAGGGGATAGCTATGGCTACACCTTC. Protein product: CASSQDRGTGDSYGYTF. The rearrangement uses TRBV3-1 (or the pseudogene TRBV3-2) and TRBJ1-2, with 10 nucleotides matching TRBD1. V lost 0 bases and J lost 4; bases outside the gene matches: 8. CDR1 is LGHDT and CDR2 is YNNKEL in the germline V gene (reference sequence). The CDR3 runs 17 residues.

In DNA, the CDR3 is TGTGCCAGCAGCCAAGGTTGGGCGGGAGGTACCGGGGAGCTGTTTTTT. Translation gives CASSQGWAGGTGELFF. The rearrangement uses TRBV3-1 (or the pseudogene TRBV3-2) and TRBJ2-2; 8 bases agree with TRBD2. The CDR3 sequence is 16 residues long. The junction had 6 bases not matched to a gene; V was cut back by 1 base and J by 5 bases. Germline CDR1 LGHDT, CDR2 YNNKEL (reference sequence).